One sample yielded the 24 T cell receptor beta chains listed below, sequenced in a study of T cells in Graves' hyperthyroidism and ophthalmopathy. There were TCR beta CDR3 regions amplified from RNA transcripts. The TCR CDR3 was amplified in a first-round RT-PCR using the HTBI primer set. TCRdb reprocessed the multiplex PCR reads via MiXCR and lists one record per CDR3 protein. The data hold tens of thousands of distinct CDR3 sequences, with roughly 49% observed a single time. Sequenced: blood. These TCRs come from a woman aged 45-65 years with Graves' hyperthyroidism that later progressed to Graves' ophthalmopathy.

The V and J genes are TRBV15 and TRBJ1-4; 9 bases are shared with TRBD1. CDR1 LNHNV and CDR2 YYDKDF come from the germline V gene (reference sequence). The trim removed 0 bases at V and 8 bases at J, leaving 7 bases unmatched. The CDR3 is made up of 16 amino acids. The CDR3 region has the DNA TGTGCCACCAGCAGAGATTTATGGGGGACAGGGGAAAAACTGTTTTTT. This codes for CATSRDLWGTGEKLFF.

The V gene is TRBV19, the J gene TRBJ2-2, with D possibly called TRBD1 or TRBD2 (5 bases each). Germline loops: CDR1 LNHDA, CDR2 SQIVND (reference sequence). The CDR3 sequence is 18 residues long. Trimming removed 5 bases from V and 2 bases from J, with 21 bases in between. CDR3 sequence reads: CASSHHNLRDRNTGELFF. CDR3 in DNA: TGTGCCAGTAGTCATCATAACCTCCGGGACCGAAACACCGGGGAGCTGTTTTTT.

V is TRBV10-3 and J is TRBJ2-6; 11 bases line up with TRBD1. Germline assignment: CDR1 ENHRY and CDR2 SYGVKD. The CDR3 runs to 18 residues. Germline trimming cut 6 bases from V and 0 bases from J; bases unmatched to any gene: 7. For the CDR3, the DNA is TGTGCCATCAGCAAAACCGGGACAGGGGGCTCTGGGGCCAACGTCCTGACTTTC. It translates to CAISKTGTGGSGANVLTF.

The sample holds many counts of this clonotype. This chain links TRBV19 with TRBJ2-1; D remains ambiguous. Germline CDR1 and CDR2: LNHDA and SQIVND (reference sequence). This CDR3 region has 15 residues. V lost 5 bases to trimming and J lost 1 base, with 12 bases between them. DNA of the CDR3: TGTGCCAGTAGTGAGGCTTATGTTTCCTACAATGAGCAGTTCTTC. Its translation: CASSEAYVSYNEQFF. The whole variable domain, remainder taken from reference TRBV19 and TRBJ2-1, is DGGITQSPKYLFRKEGQNVTLSCEQNLNHDAMYWYRQDPGQGLRLIYYSQIVNDFQKGDIAEGYSVSREKKESFPLTVTSAQKNPTAFYLCASSEAYVSYNEQFFGPGTRLTVL.

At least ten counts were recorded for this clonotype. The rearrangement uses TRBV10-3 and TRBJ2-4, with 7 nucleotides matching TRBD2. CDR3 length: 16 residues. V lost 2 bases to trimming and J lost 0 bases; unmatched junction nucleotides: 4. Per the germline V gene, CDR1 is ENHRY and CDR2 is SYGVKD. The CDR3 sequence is CAISEASGLAKNIQYF. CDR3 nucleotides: TGTGCCATCAGTGAGGCTAGCGGATTAGCCAAAAACATTCAGTACTTC.

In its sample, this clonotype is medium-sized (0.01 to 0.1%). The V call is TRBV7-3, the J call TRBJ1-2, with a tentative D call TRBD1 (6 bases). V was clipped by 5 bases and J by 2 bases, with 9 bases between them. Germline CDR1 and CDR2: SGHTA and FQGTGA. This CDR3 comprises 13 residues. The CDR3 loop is CASSRTGNYGYTF. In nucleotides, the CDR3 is TGTGCCAGCAGCAGAACAGGGAACTATGGCTACACCTTC.

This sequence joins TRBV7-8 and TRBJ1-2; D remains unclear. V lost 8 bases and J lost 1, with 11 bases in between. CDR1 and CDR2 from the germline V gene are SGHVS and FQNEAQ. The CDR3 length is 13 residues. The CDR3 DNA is TGTGCCAGCGCATACGGAAATAACTATGGCTACACCTTC. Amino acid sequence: CASAYGNNYGYTF. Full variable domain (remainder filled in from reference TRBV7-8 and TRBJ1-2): GAGVSQSPRYKVAKRGQDVALRCDPISGHVSLFWYQQALGQGPEFLTYFQNEAQLDKSGLPSDRFFAERPEGSVSTLKIQRTQQEDSAVYLCASAYGNNYGYTFGSGTRLTVV.

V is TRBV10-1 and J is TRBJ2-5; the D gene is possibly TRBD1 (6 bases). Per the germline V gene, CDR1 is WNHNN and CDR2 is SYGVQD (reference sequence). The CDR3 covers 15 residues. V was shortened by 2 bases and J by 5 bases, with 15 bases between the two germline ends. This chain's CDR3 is CASSEGQPTNETQYF. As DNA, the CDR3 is TGCGCCAGCAGTGAGGGACAGCCCACCAATGAGACCCAGTACTTC.

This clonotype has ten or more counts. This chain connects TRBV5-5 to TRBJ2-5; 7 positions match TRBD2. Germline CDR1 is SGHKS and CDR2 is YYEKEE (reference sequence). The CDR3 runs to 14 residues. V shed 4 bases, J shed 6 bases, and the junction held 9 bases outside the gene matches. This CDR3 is CASSLGGGGQTQYF. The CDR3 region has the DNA TGTGCCAGCAGCCTGGGGGGGGGAGGACAGACCCAGTACTTC.

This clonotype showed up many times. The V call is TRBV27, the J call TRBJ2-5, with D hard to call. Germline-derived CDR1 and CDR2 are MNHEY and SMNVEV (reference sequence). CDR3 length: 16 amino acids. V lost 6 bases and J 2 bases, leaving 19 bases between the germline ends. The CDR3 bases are TGTGCCAGCAGCCCGAGAAGGGCGGCTTGGCAAGAGACCCAGTACTTC. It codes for CASSPRRAAWQETQYF.

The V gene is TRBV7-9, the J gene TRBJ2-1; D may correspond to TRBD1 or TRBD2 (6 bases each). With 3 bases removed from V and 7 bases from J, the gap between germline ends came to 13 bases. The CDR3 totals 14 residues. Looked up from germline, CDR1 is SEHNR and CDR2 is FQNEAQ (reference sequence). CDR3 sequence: CASSFRGLWNEQFF. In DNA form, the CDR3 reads TGTGCCAGCAGCTTCCGGGGGCTCTGGAATGAGCAGTTCTTC.

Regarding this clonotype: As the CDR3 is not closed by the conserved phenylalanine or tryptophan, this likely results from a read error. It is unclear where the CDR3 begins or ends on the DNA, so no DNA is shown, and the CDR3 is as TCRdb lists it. The CDR3 is CASSSGGTGANVRTC. The genes are TRBV11-3 and TRBJ2-6; the D call TRBD2 from the table was never checked on the DNA. The CDR3 is 15 amino acids long, termini counted. CDR1 SGHNT and CDR2 YENEEA come from the germline V gene.

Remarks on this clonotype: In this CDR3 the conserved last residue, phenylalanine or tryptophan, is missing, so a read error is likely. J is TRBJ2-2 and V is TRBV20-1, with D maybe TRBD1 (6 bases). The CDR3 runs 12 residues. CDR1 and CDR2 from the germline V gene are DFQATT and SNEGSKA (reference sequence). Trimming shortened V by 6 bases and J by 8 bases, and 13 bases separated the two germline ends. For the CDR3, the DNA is TGCAGTGCCAGGCTACAGGGTGGGGAGCTGTTTTCT. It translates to CSARLQGGELFS.

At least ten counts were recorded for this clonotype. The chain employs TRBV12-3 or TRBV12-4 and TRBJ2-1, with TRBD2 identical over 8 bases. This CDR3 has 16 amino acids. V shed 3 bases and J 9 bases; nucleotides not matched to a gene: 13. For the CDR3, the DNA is TGTGCCAGCAGTTTTAGGGGTAGCGGGAAGGCAGGTGAGCAGTTCTTC. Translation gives CASSFRGSGKAGEQFF.

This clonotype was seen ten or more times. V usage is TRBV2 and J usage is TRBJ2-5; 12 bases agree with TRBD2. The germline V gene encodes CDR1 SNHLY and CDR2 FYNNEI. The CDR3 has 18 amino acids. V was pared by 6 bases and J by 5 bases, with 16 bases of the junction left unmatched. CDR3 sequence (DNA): TGTGCCAGCAGGGGGGACAGAAGACTAGCGGGAGCGGGGGAGACCCAGTACTTC. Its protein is CASRGDRRLAGAGETQYF.

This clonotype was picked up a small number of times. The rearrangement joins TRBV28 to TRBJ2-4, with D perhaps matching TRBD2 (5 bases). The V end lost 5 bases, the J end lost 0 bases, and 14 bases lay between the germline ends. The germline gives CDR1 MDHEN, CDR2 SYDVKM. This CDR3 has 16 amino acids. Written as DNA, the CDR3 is TGTGCCAGCAGTGAAAGAGCGGAGGAAGCCAAAAACATTCAGTACTTC. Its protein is CASSERAEEAKNIQYF.

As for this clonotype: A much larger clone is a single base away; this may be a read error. CDR3 coding DNA: TGTGCCAGCAGCCAAGGAGTTCAGGGTAATGAGCAGTTCTTC. It yields the protein CASSQGVQGNEQFF. V usage is TRBV3-1 and J usage is TRBJ2-1; a weak D match, TRBD1 (5 bases). The V end lost 1 base, the J end lost 7 bases, and 11 bases lay between the germline ends. CDR1 is LGHDT, CDR2 YNNKEL, per germline (reference sequence). The CDR3 contains 14 residues.

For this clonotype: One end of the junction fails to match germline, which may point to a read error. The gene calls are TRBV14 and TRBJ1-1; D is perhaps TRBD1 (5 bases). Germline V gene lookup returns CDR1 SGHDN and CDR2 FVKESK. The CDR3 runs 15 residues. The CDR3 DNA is TGTGCCAGCAGCCAAATGCAGGGAACTAACAATGAAGCTTTCTTT. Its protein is CASSQMQGTNNEAFF.

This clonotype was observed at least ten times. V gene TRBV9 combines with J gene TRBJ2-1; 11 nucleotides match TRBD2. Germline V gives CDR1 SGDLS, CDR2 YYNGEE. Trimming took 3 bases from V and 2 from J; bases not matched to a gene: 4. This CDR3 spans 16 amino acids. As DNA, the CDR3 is TGTGCCAGCAGCGAAACACTAGCGGGAGCCTACAATGAGCAGTTCTTC. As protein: CASSETLAGAYNEQFF.

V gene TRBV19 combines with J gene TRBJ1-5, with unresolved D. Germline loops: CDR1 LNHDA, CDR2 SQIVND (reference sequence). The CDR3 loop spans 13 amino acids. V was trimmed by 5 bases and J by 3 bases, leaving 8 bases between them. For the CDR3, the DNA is TGTGCCAGTAGTGTAGGCTACAATCAGCCCCAGCATTTT. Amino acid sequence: CASSVGYNQPQHF.

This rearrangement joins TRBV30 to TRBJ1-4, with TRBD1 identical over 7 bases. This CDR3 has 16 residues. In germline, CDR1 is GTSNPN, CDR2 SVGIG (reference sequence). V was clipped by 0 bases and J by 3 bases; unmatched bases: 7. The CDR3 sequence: CAWSVTGRIANEKLFF. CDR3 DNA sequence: TGTGCCTGGAGTGTGACAGGGAGGATTGCTAATGAAAAACTGTTTTTT.

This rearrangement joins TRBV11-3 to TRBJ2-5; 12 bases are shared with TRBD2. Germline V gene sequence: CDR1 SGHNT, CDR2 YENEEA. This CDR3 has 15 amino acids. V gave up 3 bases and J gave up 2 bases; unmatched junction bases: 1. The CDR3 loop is CASSFGLAGQETQYF. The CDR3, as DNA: TGTGCCAGCAGCTTCGGACTAGCGGGACAAGAGACCCAGTACTTC.

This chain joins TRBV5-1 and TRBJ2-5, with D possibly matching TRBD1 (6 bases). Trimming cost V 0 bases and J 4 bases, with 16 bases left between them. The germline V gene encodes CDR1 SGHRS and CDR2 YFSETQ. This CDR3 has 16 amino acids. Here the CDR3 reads CASSLDSRGSGETQYF. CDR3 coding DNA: TGCGCCAGCAGCTTGGACTCCAGGGGAAGTGGAGAGACCCAGTACTTC. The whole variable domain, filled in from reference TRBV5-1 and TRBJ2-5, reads KAGVTQTPRYLIKTRGQQVTLSCSPISGHRSVSWYQQTPGQGLQFLFEYFSETQRNKGNFPGRFSGRQFSNSRSEMNVSTLELGDSALYLCASSLDSRGSGETQYFGPGTRLLVL.

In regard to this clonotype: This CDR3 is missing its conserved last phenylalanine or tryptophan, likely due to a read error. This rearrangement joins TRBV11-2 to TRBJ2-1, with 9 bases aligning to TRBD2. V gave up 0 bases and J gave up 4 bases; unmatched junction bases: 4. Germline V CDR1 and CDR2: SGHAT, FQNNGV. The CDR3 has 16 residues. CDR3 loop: CASSLEGGRAYNEQFS. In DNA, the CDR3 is TGTGCCAGCAGCTTAGAAGGCGGGAGGGCATACAATGAGCAGTTCTCC.